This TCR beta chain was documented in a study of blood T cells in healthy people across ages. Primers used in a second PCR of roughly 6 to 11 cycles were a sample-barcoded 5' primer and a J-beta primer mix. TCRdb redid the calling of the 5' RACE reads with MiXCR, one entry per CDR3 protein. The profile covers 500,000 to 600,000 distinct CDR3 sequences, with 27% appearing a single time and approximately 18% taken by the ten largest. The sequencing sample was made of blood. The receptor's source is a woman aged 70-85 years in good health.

The CDR3 loop is CASSPLLGPQYF. The CDR3 DNA follows: TGTGCCAGCAGCCCCCTCCTTGGCCCCCAGTACTTC. The chain recombines TRBV7-2 with TRBJ2-5; D remains ambiguous. V was clipped by 5 bases and J by 9 bases, with 13 bases between them. Germline V gives CDR1 SGHTA, CDR2 FQGNSA. The CDR3 is made up of 12 amino acids.